Listed here are 12 T cell receptor beta chains from one sample, sequenced in a study of T cells in Graves' hyperthyroidism and ophthalmopathy. TCR beta CDR3 sequences were amplified from RNA transcripts. The HTBI primer set drove a first-round RT-PCR of the TCR CDR3. TCRdb reprocessed the multiplex PCR reads via MiXCR and lists one record per CDR3 protein. The repertoire holds hundreds of thousands of distinct CDR3 sequences, with 15% to 20% as singletons. Sequencing was performed on blood. The receptor source for this set is a woman in her forties or fifties with Graves' hyperthyroidism that later progressed to Graves' ophthalmopathy.

This clonotype was counted ten times or more. The chain recombines TRBV6-1 with TRBJ1-1; 7 bases fit TRBD1. The length of the CDR3 is 17 residues. V shed 5 bases and J 0 bases; nucleotides not matched to a gene: 12. From germline, CDR1 is MNHNS and CDR2 SASEGT. The CDR3 loop reads CASSPQGGQSMNTEAFF. The DNA of the CDR3 is TGTGCCAGCAGTCCTCAAGGGGGCCAGAGCATGAACACTGAAGCTTTCTTT.

A few counts support this clonotype. This rearrangement joins TRBV6-1 to TRBJ2-5, with 7 bases identical to TRBD1. V gave up 6 bases and J gave up 5 bases; unmatched junction bases: 9. Looked up from germline, CDR1 is MNHNS and CDR2 is SASEGT. This CDR3 spans 14 amino acids. CDR3 coding DNA: TGTGCCAGCAGCTATAACAGGGGTAGGGAGACCCAGTACTTC. It is translated as CASSYNRGRETQYF.

This clonotype was seen ten or more times. The rearrangement joins TRBV5-1 to TRBJ2-3; possible D gene TRBD2, 6 bases. V lost 2 bases to trimming and J lost 2 bases, with 12 bases between them. The CDR3 totals 15 residues. Germline-derived CDR1 and CDR2 are SGHRS and YFSETQ. CDR3 coding DNA: TGCGCCAGCAGCTTCCGGGGACTCATCACAGATACGCAGTATTTT. It translates to CASSFRGLITDTQYF. The full variable domain, completed using reference TRBV5-1 and TRBJ2-3, is KAGVTQTPRYLIKTRGQQVTLSCSPISGHRSVSWYQQTPGQGLQFLFEYFSETQRNKGNFPGRFSGRQFSNSRSEMNVSTLELGDSALYLCASSFRGLITDTQYFGPGTRLTVL.

The chain joins TRBV14 to TRBJ1-4, with 7 positions matching TRBD1. The germline CDR1 and CDR2 sequences are SGHDN and FVKESK. J lost 7 bases, V lost 3 bases, and 8 bases had no gene match. This CDR3 is 15 amino acids long. The CDR3 region is CASSQPFGQAEKLFF. The CDR3 region has the DNA TGTGCCAGCAGCCAGCCTTTCGGACAGGCTGAAAAACTGTTTTTT.

This clonotype was counted ten times or more. The gene calls are TRBV3-1 and TRBJ1-2, with D hard to call. The CDR3 consists of 14 residues. Looked up from germline, CDR1 is LGHDT and CDR2 is YNNKEL (reference sequence). With 0 bases removed from V and 5 bases from J, the gap between germline ends came to 10 bases. CDR3 nucleotide sequence: TGTGCCAGCAGCCAAGAGGGGAGGCGATATGGCTACACCTTC. It codes for CASSQEGRRYGYTF.

This clonotype came up many times. This chain links TRBV12-3 or TRBV12-4 with TRBJ1-1; a weak D match, TRBD1 (6 bases). V shed 4 bases and J shed 1 base, with 13 bases lying between them. This CDR3 has 15 residues. DNA of the CDR3: TGTGCCAGCAGTTCTCGTGGGGGGCCGAACACTGAAGCTTTCTTT. Protein product: CASSSRGGPNTEAFF.

This clonotype has more than one count but fewer than ten. The V gene is TRBV9, the J gene TRBJ1-1, with D perhaps matching TRBD1 (6 bases). Germline CDR1 reads SGDLS; CDR2 reads YYNGEE. Between the trimmed V and J ends, which lost 3 bases and 4 bases, there was a span of 19 bases. CDR3 length: 16 amino acids. In DNA, the CDR3 is TGTGCCAGCAGCGAAACCCGCGGACAGTATCCCACTGAAGCTTTCTTT. This encodes CASSETRGQYPTEAFF.

This rearrangement joins TRBV27 to TRBJ2-7, with D perhaps matching TRBD1 (7 bases). The CDR3 covers 16 residues. The germline gives CDR1 MNHEY, CDR2 SMNVEV (reference sequence). The V gene lost 6 bases and the J gene lost 1 base, with 19 bases spanning the gap. CDR3 region: CASSQLGGTASYEQYF. CDR3 sequence (DNA): TGTGCCAGCAGCCAACTAGGGGGGACAGCTTCCTACGAGCAGTACTTC.

Ten or more counts support this clonotype. The gene calls are TRBV11-2 and TRBJ2-1; the D is unclear. V lost 6 bases and J 3 bases, leaving 6 bases between the germline ends. The CDR3 runs to 12 residues. CDR1 and CDR2 (germline): SGHAT, FQNNGV. Here the CDR3 reads CASSWDYNEQFF. CDR3 bases: TGTGCCAGCAGTTGGGACTACAATGAGCAGTTCTTC.

This clonotype has just a few counts. The CDR3 DNA reads as TGCGCCAGCAGTGACGCGGGGACCTCCTACGAGCAGTACTTC. Translated, it gives CASSDAGTSYEQYF. The chain has TRBV10-2 and TRBJ2-7, with D perhaps matching TRBD2 (6 bases). The CDR3 runs to 14 residues. V was trimmed by 3 bases and J by 0 bases, leaving 9 bases between them. Germline loops: CDR1 WSHSY, CDR2 SAAADI.

This clonotype showed up just a few times. The rearrangement links TRBV9 to TRBJ2-5, with D unresolved. Germline-derived CDR1 and CDR2 are SGDLS and YYNGEE. The CDR3 has 15 residues. V gave up 0 bases and J gave up 2 bases, with 11 bases separating them. This chain's CDR3 is CASSVGGYPQETQYF. In DNA form, the CDR3 reads TGTGCCAGCAGCGTAGGTGGGTACCCACAAGAGACCCAGTACTTC.

The rearrangement joins TRBV6-1 to TRBJ2-1, with 11 bases aligning to TRBD2. Trimming removed 8 bases from V and 8 bases from J; junction bases left unmatched: 8. The germline gives CDR1 MNHNS, CDR2 SASEGT. This CDR3 is 14 amino acids long. CDR3: CASGISGGAYEQFF. In DNA, the CDR3 is TGTGCCAGCGGTATTAGCGGGGGGGCCTATGAGCAGTTCTTC.